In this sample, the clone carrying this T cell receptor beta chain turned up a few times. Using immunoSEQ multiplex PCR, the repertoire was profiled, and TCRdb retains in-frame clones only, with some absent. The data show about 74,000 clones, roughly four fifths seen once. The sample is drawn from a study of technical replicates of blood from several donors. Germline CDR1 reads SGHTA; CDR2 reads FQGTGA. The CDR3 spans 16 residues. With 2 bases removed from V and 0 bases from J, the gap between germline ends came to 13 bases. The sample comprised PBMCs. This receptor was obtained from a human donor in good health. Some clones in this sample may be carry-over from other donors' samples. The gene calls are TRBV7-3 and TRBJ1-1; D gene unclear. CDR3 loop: CASSLVLTWLNTEAFF. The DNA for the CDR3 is TGTGCCAGCAGCTTAGTCCTGACTTGGTTGAACACTGAAGCTTTCTTT.